This T cell receptor (beta chain) came from a study of radiotherapy plus CTLA-4 blockade in lung cancer (dated by TCRdb to about 2018). At the level of the whole study: Among the enrolled patients, about 19% had an objective response, and about 29% reached disease control.

Counted from cysteine to phenylalanine, this CDR3 has 13 amino acids. The CDR3 DNA has 39 bases and is translated from base 1. V is clipped by 5 bases and J by 0 bases, and the sequence between their germline boundaries is 8 bases long. Taken from the germline V gene (reference sequence), the CDR1 and CDR2 loops are SGHKS and YYEKEE. Overall study results and their limits: Early dynamic changes in blood T cell clones, together with increased serum interferon-beta after radiation, were reported as the strongest predictors of response. TCR clones derived from tumors expanded in peripheral blood after treatment with radiotherapy and ipilimumab.

As regards this clone: The antigen it binds to is not known. Base qualities are not at hand, and no much larger clone is one base apart. The same CDR3 is also encoded by other DNA sequences in this sample.

The study tested focal radiation therapy combined with CTLA-4 blockade (ipilimumab) in patients with chemo-refractory metastatic non-small-cell lung cancer. Receptor libraries were prepared by the immunoSEQ multiplex PCR assay. TCRdb stores this immuneACCESS table with in-frame sequences only. Part of the clones is absent; in the studies checked, under half of the shortfall reflects unresolved V genes, and no reason is known for the rest. The sample table lists approximately 69,000 clones, more than 75% of them with a count of one. The ten largest clones capture 7% to 8.5% of the sample. This TCR came from a human donor with non-small cell lung cancer who had a complete response to radiotherapy plus ipilimumab. This sample comprised peripheral blood, obtained from a patient treated with radiotherapy plus ipilimumab. The chain uses TRBV5-5 and TRBJ1-1; the D gene is not confidently resolved. The sequenced DNA: TGTGCCAGCAGTCTTGGCATGAACACTGAAGCTTTCTTT. Its product reads: CASSLGMNTEAFF.